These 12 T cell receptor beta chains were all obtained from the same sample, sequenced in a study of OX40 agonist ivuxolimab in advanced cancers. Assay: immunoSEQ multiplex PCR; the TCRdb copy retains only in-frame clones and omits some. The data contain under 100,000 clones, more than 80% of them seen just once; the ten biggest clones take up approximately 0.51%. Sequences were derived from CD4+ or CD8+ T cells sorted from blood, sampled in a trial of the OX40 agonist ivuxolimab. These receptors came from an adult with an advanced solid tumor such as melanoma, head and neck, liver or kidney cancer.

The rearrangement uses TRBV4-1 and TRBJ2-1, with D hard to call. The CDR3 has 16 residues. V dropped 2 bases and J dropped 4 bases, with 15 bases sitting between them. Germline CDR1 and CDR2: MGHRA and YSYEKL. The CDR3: CASSQSRIPGYNEQFF. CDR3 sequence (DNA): TGCGCCAGCAGCCAATCCCGGATTCCGGGTTACAATGAGCAGTTCTTC.

The CDR3 loop is CASSRGQTVEHTF. Written as DNA, the CDR3 is TGTGCCAGCAGTAGAGGCCAGACCGTGGAGCACACCTTC. The chain is built from TRBV6-5 and TRBJ1-2; D is uncertain. The CDR3 is 13 amino acids. Germline V gene data show CDR1 as MNHEY and CDR2 as SVGAGI. The ends were cut back, 5 bases at V and 12 bases at J, with 19 bases in the middle.

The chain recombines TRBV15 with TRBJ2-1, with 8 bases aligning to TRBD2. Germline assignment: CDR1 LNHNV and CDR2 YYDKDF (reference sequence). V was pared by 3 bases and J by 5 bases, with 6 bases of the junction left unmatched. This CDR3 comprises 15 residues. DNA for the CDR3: TGTGCCACCAGCAGGGGACTAGTGGAACACAATGAGCAGTTCTTC. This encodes CATSRGLVEHNEQFF. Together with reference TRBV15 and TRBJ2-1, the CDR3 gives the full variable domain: DAMVIQNPRYQVTQFGKPVTLSCSQTLNHNVMYWYQQKSSQAPKLLFHYYDKDFNNEADTPDNFQSRRPNTSFCFLDIRSPGLGDTAMYLCATSRGLVEHNEQFFGPGTRLTVL.

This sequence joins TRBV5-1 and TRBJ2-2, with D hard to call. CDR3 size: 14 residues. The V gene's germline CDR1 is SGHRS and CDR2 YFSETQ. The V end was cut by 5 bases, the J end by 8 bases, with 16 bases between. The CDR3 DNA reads TGCGCCAGCAGGCCCAACCCAGGAGAGGGGGAGCTGTTTTTT. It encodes CASRPNPGEGELFF.

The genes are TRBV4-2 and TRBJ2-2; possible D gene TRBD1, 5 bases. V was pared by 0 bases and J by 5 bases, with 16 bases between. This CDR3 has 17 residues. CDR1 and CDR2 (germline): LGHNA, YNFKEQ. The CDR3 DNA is TGTGCCAGCAGCCAAGATTATGGGGCAGTAGAGACCGGGGAGCTGTTTTTT. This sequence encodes CASSQDYGAVETGELFF.

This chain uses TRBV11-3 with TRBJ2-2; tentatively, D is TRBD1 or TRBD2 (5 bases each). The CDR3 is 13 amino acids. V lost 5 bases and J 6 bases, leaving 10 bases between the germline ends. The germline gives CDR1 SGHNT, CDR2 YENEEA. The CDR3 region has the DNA TGTGCCAGCAGCCCGGGGCCCTCCGGGGAGCTGTTTTTT. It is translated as CASSPGPSGELFF.

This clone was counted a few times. This chain's CDR3 is CASSPRQEGYTF. The CDR3 nucleotides read TGTGCCAGCTCACCGCGACAGGAAGGCTACACCTTC. The rearrangement joins TRBV18 to TRBJ1-2; the D gene is possibly TRBD1 (6 bases). V was pared by 3 bases and J by 8 bases, with 10 bases between. Germline CDR1 and CDR2: KGHSH and LQKENI. This CDR3 contains 12 residues.

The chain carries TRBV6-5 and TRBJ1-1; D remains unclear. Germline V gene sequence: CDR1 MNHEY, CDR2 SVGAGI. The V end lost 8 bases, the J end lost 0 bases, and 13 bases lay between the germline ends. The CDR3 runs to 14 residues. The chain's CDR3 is CASRKGSLNTEAFF. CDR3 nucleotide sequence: TGTGCCAGCCGCAAGGGATCTTTGAACACTGAAGCTTTCTTT.

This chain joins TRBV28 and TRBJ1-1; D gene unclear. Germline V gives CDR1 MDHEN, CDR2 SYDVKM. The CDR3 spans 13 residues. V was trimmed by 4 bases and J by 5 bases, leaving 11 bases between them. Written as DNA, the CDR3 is TGTGCCAGCAGTTCCCCAAGTAGGACTGAAGCTTTCTTT. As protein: CASSSPSRTEAFF. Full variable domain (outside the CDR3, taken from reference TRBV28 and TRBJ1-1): DVKVTQSSRYLVKRTGEKVFLECVQDMDHENMFWYRQDPGLGLRLIYFSYDVKMKEKGDIPEGYSVSREKKERFSLILESASTNQTSMYLCASSSPSRTEAFFGQGTRLTVV.

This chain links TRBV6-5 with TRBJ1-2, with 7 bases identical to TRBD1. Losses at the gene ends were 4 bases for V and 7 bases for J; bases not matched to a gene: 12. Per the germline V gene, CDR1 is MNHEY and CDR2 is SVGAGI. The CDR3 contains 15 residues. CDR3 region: CASSFGQGGASGYTF. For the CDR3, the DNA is TGTGCCAGCAGTTTCGGGCAGGGGGGTGCATCTGGCTACACCTTC.

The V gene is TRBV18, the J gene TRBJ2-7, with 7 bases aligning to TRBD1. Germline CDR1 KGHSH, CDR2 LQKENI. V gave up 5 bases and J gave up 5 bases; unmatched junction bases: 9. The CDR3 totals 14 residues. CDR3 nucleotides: TGTGCCAGCTCATTATCGACAGGGCAGAACGAGCAGTACTTC. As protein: CASSLSTGQNEQYF.

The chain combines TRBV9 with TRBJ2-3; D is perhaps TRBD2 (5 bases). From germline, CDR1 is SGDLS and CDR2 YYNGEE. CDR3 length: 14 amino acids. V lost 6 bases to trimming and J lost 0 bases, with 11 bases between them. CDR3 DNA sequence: TGTGCCAGCAACCTCGGGGAGAGCACAGATACGCAGTATTTT. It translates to CASNLGESTDTQYF.